This T cell receptor (beta chain) was sequenced during a study of CD8 T cells in Susac syndrome. Study background: Within the group of sequenced Susac syndrome patients, roughly six had active disease and 8 or 9 were in remission.

A quantity of about 0.45 to 1 ug RNA underwent reverse transcription using random hexamers. MiXCR, run by TCRdb on the immunoSEQ multiplex PCR reads, gives a single entry per CDR3 protein. Found here are roughly 100,000 distinct CDR3 sequences, approximately 94% of them singletons; the top ten hold 0.41%. CD8+ and CD4+ blood T cells underwent TCR beta sequencing. Material for sequencing was CD8+ T cells from PBMCs. The sequence derives from a human donor with Susac syndrome.

The CDR3 sequence: CSARRGALETQYF. As DNA, the CDR3 is TGCAGTGCTCGTAGGGGGGCCCTAGAGACCCAGTACTTC. The gene calls are TRBV20-1 and TRBJ2-5, with D tentatively TRBD1 or TRBD2 (6 bases each). Trimming took off 5 bases at V and 4 bases at J, with 14 bases between the two ends. Germline V CDR1 and CDR2: DFQATT, SNEGSKA (reference sequence). The CDR3 extends over 13 amino acids.